In its sample, the clone carrying this TCR beta chain was seen many times. Antigen specificity is unknown. This entry is derived from a study of T cells in Graves' hyperthyroidism and ophthalmopathy. Study as a whole: Peripheral blood sampling occurred at initial diagnosis, before any treatment. Findings and limits, study-wide: Most expanded thyroid clonotypes above 0.001 also appeared in blood. Patients with ophthalmopathy were separated from those with stable hyperthyroidism by a 13 V-J model.

Researchers amplified the TCR beta CDR3 regions from RNA transcripts. The HTBI set primed first-round TCR CDR3 RT-PCR. In TCRdb, the multiplex PCR reads were re-called with MiXCR into one record per CDR3 protein. The data show around 440,000 distinct CDR3 sequences, 15% to 19% seen once. Germline loops: CDR1 SGHAT, CDR2 FQNNGV. V was clipped by 0 bases and J by 3 bases, with 9 bases between them. The CDR3 is 14 residues long. The source is a woman aged 18-35 years with Graves' hyperthyroidism. Input material: blood. The gene calls are TRBV11-2 and TRBJ2-7; D gene ambiguous. The CDR3 region is CASSLDQAYYEQYF. CDR3 nucleotides: TGTGCCAGCAGCTTAGATCAGGCATACTACGAGCAGTACTTC.